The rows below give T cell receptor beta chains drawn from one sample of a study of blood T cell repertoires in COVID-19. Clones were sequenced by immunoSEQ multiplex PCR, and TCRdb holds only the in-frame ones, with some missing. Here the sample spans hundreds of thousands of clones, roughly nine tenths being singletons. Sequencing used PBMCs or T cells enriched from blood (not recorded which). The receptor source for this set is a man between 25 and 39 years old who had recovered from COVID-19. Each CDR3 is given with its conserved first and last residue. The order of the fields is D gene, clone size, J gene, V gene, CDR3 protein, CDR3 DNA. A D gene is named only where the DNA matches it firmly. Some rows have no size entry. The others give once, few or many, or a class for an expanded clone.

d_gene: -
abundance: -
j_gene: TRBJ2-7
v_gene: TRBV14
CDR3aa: CASSPRQSYIHEQYF
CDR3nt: TGTGCCAGCAGCCCCCGACAGTCCTATATCCACGAGCAGTACTTC

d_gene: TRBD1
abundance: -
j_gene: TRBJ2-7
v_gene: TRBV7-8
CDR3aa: CASSLAPGGMYF
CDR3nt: TGTGCCAGCAGCCTAGCGCCAGGGGGCATGTACTTC

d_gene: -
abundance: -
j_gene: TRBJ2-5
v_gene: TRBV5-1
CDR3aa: CASSLQGPETQYF
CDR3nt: TGCGCCAGCAGCTTGCAGGGGCCGGAGACCCAGTACTTC

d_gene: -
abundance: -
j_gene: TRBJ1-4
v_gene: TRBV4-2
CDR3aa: CASSLGTATNEKLFF
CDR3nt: TGTGCCAGCAGCCTCGGGACTGCAACTAATGAAAAACTGTTTTTT

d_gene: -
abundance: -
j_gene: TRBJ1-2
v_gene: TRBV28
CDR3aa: CASRQPQAANYGYTF
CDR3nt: TGTGCCAGCAGACAGCCCCAGGCAGCTAACTATGGCTACACCTTC

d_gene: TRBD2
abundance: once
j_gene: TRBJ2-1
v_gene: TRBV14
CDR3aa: CASSWLAGGSSYNEQFF
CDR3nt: TGTGCCAGCAGCTGGCTAGCGGGAGGGAGCTCCTACAATGAGCAGTTCTTC

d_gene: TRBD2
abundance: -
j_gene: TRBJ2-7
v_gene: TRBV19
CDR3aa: CASSAGGPSEQYF
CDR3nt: TGTGCCAGTAGTGCGGGAGGTCCATCCGAGCAGTACTTC

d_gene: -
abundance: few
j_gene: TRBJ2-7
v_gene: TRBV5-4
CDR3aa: CASSFGTSYEQYF
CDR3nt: TGTGCCAGCAGCTTTGGGACTTCCTACGAGCAGTACTTC

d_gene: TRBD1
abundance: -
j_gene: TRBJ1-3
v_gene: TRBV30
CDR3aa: CAYIGTVGNTIYF
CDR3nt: TGTGCCTATATCGGGACAGTAGGAAACACCATATATTTT

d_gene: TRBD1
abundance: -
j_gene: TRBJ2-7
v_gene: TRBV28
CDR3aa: CASKTGGKDSYEQYF
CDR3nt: TGTGCCAGCAAAACAGGGGGCAAGGACTCCTACGAGCAGTACTTC

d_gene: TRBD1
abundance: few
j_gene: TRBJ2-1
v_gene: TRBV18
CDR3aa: CASSPLLQGSMIF
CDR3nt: TGTGCCAGCTCACCACTGTTACAGGGGAGTATGATCTTC

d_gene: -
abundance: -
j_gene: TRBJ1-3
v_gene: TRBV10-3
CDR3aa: CAISESSGNTIYF
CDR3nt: TGTGCCATCTCTGAGAGCTCTGGAAACACCATATATTTT

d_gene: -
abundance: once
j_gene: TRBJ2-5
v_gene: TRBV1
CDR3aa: CTSSQDGGEETQYF
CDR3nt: TGCACCAGCAGCCAAGATGGTGGGGAGGAGACCCAGTACTTC

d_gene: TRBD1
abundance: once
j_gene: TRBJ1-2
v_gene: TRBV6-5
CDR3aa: CASRQGGQANYGYTF
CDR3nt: TGTGCCAGCAGACAAGGAGGACAGGCCAACTATGGCTACACCTTC

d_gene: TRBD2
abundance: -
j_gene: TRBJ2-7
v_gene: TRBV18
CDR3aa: CASSPGTSFDEQYF
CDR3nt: TGTGCCAGCTCACCTGGGACTAGCTTCGACGAGCAGTACTTC

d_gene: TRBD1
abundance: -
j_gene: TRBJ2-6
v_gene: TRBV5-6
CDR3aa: CASSLADRAEWVLTF
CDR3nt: TGTGCCAGCAGCTTGGCGGACAGGGCGGAATGGGTCCTGACTTTC

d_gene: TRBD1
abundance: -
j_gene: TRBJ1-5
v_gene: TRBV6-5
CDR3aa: CASSYTGGQPQHF
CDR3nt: TGTGCCAGCAGTTATACAGGGGGGCAGCCCCAGCATTTT

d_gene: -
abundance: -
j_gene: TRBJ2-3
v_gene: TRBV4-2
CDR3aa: CASSLGVAVLTSTDTQYF
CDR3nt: TGTGCCAGCAGCCTAGGCGTAGCGGTATTGACTAGCACAGATACGCAGTATTTT

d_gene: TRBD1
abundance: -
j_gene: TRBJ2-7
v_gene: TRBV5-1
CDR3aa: CASSLGQGARYEQYF
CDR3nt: TGCGCCAGCAGCTTGGGACAGGGGGCACGTTACGAGCAGTACTTC

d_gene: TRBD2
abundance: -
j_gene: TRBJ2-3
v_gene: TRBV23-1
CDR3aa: CASSQTGTSGTDTQYF
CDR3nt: TGCGCCAGCAGTCAAACCGGGACTAGCGGCACAGATACGCAGTATTTT

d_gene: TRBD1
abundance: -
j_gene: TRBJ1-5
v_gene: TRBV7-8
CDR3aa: CASRSGTGNNQPQHF
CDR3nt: TGTGCCAGCAGATCCGGGACAGGGAACAATCAGCCCCAGCATTTT

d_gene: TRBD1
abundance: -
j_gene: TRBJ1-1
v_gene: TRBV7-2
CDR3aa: CASSPGQGRTEAFF
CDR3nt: TGTGCCAGCAGCCCCGGACAGGGACGGACTGAAGCTTTCTTT

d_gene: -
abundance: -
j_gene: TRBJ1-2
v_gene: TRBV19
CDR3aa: CASSISGRIGYTF
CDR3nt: TGTGCCAGTAGTATTAGCGGGAGGATTGGCTACACCTTC

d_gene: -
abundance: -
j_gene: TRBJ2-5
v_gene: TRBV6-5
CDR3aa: CASTLSREETQYF
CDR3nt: TGTGCCAGCACTTTAAGCAGGGAAGAGACCCAGTACTTC

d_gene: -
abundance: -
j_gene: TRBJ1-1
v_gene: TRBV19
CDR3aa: CASTITGLSYTEAFF
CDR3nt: TGTGCCAGTACCATCACAGGGCTCTCTTACACTGAAGCTTTCTTT

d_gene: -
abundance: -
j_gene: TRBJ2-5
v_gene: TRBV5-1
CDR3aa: CASGLEGETQYF
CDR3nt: TGCGCCAGCGGACTGGAAGGGGAGACCCAGTACTTC

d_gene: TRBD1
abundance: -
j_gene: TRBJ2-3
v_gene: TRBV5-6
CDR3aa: CASSHGTDLPDTQYF
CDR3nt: TGTGCCAGCAGCCACGGGACAGATTTACCAGATACGCAGTATTTT

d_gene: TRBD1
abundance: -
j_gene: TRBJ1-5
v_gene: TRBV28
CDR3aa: CASTLRTGGIYSNQPQHF
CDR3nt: TGTGCCAGCACCCTTAGGACAGGGGGAATCTATAGCAATCAGCCCCAGCATTTT

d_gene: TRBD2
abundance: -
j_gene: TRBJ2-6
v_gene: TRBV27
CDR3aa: CASRKTSVATSGANVLTF
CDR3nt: TGTGCCAGCCGGAAGACTAGCGTCGCGACCTCTGGGGCCAACGTCCTGACTTTC

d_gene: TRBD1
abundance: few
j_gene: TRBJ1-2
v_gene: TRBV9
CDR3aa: CASSVGPGQGYGYTF
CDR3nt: TGTGCCAGCAGCGTAGGGCCGGGACAGGGGTATGGCTACACCTTC

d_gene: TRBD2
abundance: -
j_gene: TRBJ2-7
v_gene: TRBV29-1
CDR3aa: CSVELLTSGSSYEQYF
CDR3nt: TGCAGCGTTGAGCTATTGACTAGCGGGTCGTCCTACGAGCAGTACTTC

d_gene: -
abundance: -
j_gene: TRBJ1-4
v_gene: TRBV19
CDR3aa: CASSMLRNEKLFF
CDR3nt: TGTGCCAGTAGTATGCTGAGGAATGAAAAACTGTTTTTT

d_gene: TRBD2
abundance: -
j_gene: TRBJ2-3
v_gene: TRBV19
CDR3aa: CASSKGSSGVSTDTQYF
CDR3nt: TGTGCCAGTAGTAAGGGTAGTAGCGGGGTTAGCACAGATACGCAGTATTTT

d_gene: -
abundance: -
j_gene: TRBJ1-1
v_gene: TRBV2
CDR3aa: CASSEAQSRGTEAFF
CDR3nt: TGTGCCAGCAGTGAAGCGCAAAGCCGGGGCACTGAAGCTTTCTTT

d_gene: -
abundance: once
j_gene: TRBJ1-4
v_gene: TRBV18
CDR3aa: CASSPLQGQGDEKLFF
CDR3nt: TGTGCCAGCTCCCCCCTCCAGGGACAAGGGGATGAAAAACTGTTTTTT

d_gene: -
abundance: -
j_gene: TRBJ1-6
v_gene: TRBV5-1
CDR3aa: CASSPMTASNSPLHF
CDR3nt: TGCGCCAGCAGCCCAATGACGGCTAGTAATTCACCCCTCCACTTT

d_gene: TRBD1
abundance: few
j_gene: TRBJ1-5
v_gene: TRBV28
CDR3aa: CATGQGTRQPQHF
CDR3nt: TGTGCCACGGGACAGGGGACAAGGCAGCCCCAGCATTTT

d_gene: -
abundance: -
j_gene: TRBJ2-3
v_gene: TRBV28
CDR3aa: CASSSFIGFGDTQYF
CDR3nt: TGTGCCAGCAGTTCTTTCATCGGTTTTGGAGATACGCAGTATTTT

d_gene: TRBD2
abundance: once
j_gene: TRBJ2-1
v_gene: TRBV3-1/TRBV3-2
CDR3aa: CASGRGRYNEQFF
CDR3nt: TGTGCCAGCGGGCGCGGGAGGTACAATGAGCAGTTCTTC

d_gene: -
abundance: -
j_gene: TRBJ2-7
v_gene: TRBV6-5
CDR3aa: CASSRPSTHEQYF
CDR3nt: TGTGCCAGCAGTCGCCCCTCTACGCACGAGCAGTACTTC

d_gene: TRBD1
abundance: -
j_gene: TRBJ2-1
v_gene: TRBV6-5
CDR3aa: CASSSQGAPYNEQFF
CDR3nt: TGTGCCAGCAGTTCACAGGGGGCACCCTACAATGAGCAGTTCTTC

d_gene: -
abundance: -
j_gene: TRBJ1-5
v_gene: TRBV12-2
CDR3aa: CASRPGTGAVLLSQPQHF
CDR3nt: TGTGCAAGTCGCCCCGGGACAGGGGCCGTTTTATTAAGTCAGCCCCAGCATTTT

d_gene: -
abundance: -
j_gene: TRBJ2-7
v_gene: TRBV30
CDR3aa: CAWSAKTLSYEQYF
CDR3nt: TGTGCCTGGAGTGCGAAGACACTCTCCTACGAGCAGTACTTC

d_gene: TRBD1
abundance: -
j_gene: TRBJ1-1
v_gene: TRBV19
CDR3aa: CASRYYGQANTEAFF
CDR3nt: TGTGCCAGTAGATATTATGGACAGGCCAACACTGAAGCTTTCTTT

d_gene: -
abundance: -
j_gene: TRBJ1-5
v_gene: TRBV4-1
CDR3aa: CASSQDLGGTYSVQPQHF
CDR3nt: TGCGCCAGCAGCCAAGATCTGGGGGGGACGTATTCGGTCCAGCCCCAGCATTTT

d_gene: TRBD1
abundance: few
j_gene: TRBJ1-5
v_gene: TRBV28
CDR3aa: CASRGGQYSNQPQHF
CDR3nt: TGTGCCAGCAGGGGGGGACAGTATAGCAATCAGCCCCAGCATTTT

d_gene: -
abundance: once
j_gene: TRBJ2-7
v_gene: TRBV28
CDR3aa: CASSLGTVVYEQYF
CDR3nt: TGTGCCAGCAGTTTAGGAACAGTCGTCTACGAGCAGTACTTC

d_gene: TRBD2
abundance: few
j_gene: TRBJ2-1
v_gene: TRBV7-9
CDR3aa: CASSRGSGRALEEFF
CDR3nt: TGTGCCAGCAGCAGGGGAAGCGGGAGGGCCTTAGAGGAGTTCTTC

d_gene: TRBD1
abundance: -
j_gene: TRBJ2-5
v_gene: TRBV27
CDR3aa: CASGTGQRETQYF
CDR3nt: TGTGCCAGCGGGACAGGGCAACGGGAGACCCAGTACTTC

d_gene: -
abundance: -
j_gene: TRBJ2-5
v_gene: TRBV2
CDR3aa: CASRESGSETQYF
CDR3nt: TGTGCCAGCAGGGAGTCGGGGTCGGAGACCCAGTACTTC

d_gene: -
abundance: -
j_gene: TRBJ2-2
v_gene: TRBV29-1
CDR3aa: CIGGGAGELFF
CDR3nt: TGCATCGGAGGGGGGGCCGGGGAGCTGTTTTTT

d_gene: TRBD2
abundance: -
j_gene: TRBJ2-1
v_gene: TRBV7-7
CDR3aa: CASRALAGDNNEQFF
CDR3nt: TGTGCTAGCAGGGCACTAGCGGGAGATAACAATGAGCAGTTCTTC

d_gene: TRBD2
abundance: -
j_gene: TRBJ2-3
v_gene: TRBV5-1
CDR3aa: CASSPRTSGSTDTQYF
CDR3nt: TGCGCCAGCAGCCCCCGGACTAGCGGGAGCACAGATACGCAGTATTTT

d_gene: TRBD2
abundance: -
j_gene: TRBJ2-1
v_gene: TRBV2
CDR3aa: CASEGSGLAGTEQFF
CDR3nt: TGTGCCAGTGAGGGGTCGGGACTAGCGGGAACTGAGCAGTTCTTC

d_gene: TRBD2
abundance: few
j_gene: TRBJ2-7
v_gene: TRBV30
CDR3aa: CAWASGRQQYF
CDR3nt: TGTGCCTGGGCCAGCGGGAGACAACAGTACTTC

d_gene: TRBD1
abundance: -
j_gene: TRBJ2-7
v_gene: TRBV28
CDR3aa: CASSGGQGKDEQYF
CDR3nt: TGTGCCAGCAGTGGGGGACAGGGTAAGGACGAGCAGTACTTC

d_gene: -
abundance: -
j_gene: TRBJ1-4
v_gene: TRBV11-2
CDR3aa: CASTPGAGEEKLFF
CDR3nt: TGTGCCAGCACTCCCGGGGCAGGGGAAGAAAAACTGTTTTTT

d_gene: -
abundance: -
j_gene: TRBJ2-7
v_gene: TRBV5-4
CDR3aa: CASNSQGENYEQYF
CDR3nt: TGTGCCAGCAACTCACAGGGCGAAAACTACGAGCAGTACTTC

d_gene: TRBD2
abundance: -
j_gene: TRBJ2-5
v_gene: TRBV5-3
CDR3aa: CVRSLARTRAETQYF
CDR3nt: TGTGTCAGAAGCTTGGCCCGGACTAGGGCGGAGACCCAGTACTTC